Following are 3 T cell receptor beta chains from one sample sequenced in a study of CD8+CD57+ T cells in acquired aplastic anemia. TCR beta VDJ combinations and CDR3 sequences were profiled from genomic DNA. MiXCR, applied by TCRdb to the reads, yields one record per CDR3 protein. This table has about 400,000 distinct CDR3 sequences, around 68% appearing once. The specimen was sorted CD4+, CD8+, or CD8+CD57+ T cells (not recorded which) from PBMCs. The origin of the receptors is a human donor in good health, serving as a control.

In this sample, this clonotype turned up a few times. The rearrangement links TRBV6-1 to TRBJ2-2; TRBD1 matches 9 bases. Trimming at V came to 2 bases and at J to 4 bases, leaving 8 bases not matched to a gene. Germline values: CDR1 MNHNS, CDR2 SASEGT. The CDR3 runs to 17 residues. CDR3: CASSETPGQGSTGELFF. The DNA for the CDR3 is TGTGCCAGCAGTGAAACCCCGGGACAGGGATCCACCGGGGAGCTGTTTTTT.

The rearrangement uses TRBV7-8 and TRBJ2-7; 11 bases match TRBD2. Germline V lookup: CDR1 SGHVS, CDR2 FQNEAQ. This CDR3 region has 16 residues. The J segment lost 0 bases and the V segment lost 1 base, leaving 2 bases of the junction unmatched. CDR3 protein: CASSLGLAGSSYEQYF. The CDR3 bases are TGTGCCAGCAGCTTAGGACTAGCGGGGAGCTCCTACGAGCAGTACTTC. Together with reference TRBV7-8 and TRBJ2-7, the CDR3 gives the full variable domain: GAGVSQSPRYKVAKRGQDVALRCDPISGHVSLFWYQQALGQGPEFLTYFQNEAQLDKSGLPSDRFFAERPEGSVSTLKIQRTQQEDSAVYLCASSLGLAGSSYEQYFGPGTRLTVT.

The V call is TRBV20-1, the J call TRBJ1-1; a possible D gene is TRBD1 (5 bases). Germline-derived CDR1 and CDR2 are DFQATT and SNEGSKA (reference sequence). This CDR3 is built from 15 residues. V was pared by 4 bases and J by 1 base, with 16 bases between. The CDR3 protein is CSATNRGGGNTEAFF. The CDR3 DNA follows: TGCAGTGCTACGAATCGGGGGGGGGGGAACACTGAAGCTTTCTTT.